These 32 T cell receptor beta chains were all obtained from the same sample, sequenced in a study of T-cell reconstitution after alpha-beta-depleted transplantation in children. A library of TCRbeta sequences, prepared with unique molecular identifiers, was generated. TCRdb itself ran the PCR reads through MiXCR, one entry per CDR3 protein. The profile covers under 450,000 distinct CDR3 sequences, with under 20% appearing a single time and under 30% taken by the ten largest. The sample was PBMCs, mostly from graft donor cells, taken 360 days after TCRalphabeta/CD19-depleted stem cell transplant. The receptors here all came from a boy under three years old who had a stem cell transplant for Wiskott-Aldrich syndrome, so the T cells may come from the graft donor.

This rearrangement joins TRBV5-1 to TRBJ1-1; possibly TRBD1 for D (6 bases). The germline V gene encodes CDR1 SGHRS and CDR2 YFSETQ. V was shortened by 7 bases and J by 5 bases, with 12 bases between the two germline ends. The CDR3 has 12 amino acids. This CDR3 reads CASSHQGTEAFF. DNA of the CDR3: TGCGCCAGCTCTCATCAGGGGACTGAAGCTTTCTTT.

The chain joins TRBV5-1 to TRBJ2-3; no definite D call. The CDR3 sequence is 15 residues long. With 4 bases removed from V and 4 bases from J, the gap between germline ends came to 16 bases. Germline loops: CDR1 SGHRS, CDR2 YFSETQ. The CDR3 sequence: CASSLLPYTADTQYF. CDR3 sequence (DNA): TGCGCCAGCAGCCTTTTACCCTACACGGCAGATACGCAGTATTTT.

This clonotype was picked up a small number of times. CDR3 amino acids: CASSIPRGQGTSYEQYF. DNA for the CDR3: TGTGCCAGCAGTATCCCGCGCGGACAGGGAACCTCCTACGAGCAGTACTTC. The genes are TRBV2 and TRBJ2-7; 8 nucleotides line up with TRBD1. The V segment lost 5 bases and the J segment 0 bases; nucleotides outside the gene matches: 12. Looked up from germline, CDR1 is SNHLY and CDR2 is FYNNEI. This CDR3 spans 17 amino acids.

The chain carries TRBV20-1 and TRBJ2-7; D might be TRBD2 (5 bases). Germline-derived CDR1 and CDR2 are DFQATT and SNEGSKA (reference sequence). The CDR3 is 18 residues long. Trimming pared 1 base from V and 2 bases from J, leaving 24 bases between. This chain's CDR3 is CSARGRRNPRSKTYEQYF. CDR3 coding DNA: TGCAGTGCTAGAGGGAGGAGGAACCCCAGGTCCAAAACCTACGAGCAGTACTTC.

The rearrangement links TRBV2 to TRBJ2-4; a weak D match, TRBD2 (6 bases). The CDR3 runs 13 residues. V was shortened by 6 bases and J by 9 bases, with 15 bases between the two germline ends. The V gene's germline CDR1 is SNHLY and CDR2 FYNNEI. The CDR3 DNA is TGTGCCAGCAGGTTGATGATGGAGGGCATTCAGTACTTC. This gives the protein CASRLMMEGIQYF.

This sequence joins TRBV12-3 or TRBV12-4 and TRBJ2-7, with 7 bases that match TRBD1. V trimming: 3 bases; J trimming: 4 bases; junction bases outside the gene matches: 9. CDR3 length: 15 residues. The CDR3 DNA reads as TGTGCCAGCAGTTTCCCGGGACAGTTTCTATACGAGCAGTACTTC. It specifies CASSFPGQFLYEQYF.

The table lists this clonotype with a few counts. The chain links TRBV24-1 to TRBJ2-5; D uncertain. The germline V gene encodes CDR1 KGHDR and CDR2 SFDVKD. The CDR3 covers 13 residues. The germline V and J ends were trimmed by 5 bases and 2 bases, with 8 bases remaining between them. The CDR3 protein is CATSGRFQETQYF. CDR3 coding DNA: TGTGCCACCAGTGGTAGGTTTCAAGAGACCCAGTACTTC.

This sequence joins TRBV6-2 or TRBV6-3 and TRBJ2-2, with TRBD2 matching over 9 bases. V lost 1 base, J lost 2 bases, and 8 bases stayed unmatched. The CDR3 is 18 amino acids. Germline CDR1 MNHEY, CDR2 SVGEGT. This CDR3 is CASSYLRLAGLNTGELFF. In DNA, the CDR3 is TGTGCCAGCAGTTACTTAAGGCTAGCGGGACTCAACACCGGGGAGCTGTTTTTT.

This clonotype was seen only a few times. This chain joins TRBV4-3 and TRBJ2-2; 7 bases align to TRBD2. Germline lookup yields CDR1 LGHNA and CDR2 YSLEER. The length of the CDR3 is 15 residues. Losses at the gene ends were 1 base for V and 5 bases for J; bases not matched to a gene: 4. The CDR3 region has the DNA TGCGCCAGCAGCCAAGGCGGGAGTTGGACCGGGGAGCTGTTTTTT. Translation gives CASSQGGSWTGELFF.

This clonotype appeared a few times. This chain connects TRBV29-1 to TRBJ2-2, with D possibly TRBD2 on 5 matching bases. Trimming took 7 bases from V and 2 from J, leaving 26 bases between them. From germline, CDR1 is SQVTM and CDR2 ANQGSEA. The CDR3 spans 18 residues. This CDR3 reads CSAVVRDLSRPNTGELFF. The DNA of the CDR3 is TGCAGCGCTGTAGTACGGGATCTGTCCCGCCCTAACACCGGGGAGCTGTTTTTT.

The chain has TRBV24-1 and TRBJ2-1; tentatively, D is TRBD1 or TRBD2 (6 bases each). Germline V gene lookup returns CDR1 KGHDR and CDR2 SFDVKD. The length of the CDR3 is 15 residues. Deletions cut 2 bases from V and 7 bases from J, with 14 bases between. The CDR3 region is CATSDSGQRANEQFF. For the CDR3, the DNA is TGTGCCACCAGTGATTCCGGACAGCGGGCAAATGAGCAGTTCTTC.

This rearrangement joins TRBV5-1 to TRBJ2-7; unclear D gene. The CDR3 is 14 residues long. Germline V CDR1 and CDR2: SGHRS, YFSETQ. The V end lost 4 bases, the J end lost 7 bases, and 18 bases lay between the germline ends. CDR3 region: CASSAARTLGEQYF. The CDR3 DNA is TGCGCCAGCAGCGCTGCCAGGACCCTCGGGGAGCAGTACTTC.

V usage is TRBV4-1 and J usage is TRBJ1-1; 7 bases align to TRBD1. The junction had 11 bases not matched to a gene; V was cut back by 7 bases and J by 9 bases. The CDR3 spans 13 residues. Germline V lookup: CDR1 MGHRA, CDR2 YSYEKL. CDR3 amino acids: CASTRLLTGKAFF. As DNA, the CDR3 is TGCGCCAGCACCCGTTTATTGACAGGGAAAGCTTTCTTT.

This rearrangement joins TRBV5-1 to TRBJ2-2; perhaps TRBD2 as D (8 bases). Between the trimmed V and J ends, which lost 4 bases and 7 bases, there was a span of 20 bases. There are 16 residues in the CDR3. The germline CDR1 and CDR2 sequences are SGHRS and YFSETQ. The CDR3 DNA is TGCGCCAGCAGCACTCACAGGGGACTAGAAATCGGGGAGCTGTTTTTT. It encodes CASSTHRGLEIGELFF.

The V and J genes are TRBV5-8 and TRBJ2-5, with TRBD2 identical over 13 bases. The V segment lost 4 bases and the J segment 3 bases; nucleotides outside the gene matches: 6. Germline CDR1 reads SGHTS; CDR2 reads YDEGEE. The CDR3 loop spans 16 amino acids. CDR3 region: CASSTGLAGAEETQYF. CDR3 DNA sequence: TGTGCCAGCAGCACCGGACTAGCGGGGGCGGAAGAGACCCAGTACTTC.

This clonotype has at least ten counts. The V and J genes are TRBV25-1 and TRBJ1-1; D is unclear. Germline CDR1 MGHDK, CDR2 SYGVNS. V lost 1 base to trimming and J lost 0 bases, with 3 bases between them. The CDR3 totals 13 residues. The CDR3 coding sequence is TGTGCCAGCAGTGAATTGCTGAACACTGAAGCTTTCTTT. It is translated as CASSELLNTEAFF.

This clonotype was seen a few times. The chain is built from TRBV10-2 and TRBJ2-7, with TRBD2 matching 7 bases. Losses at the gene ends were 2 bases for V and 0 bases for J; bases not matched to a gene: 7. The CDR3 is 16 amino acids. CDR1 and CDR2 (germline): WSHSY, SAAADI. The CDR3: CASSETGLRISYEQYF. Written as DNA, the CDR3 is TGCGCCAGCAGTGAGACGGGACTACGAATCTCCTACGAGCAGTACTTC.

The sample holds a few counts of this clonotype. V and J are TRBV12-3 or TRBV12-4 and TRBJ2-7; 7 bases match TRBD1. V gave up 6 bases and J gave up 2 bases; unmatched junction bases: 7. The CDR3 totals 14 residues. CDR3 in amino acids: CASSTGTAPYEQYF. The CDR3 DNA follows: TGTGCCAGCAGCACCGGGACAGCCCCCTACGAGCAGTACTTC.

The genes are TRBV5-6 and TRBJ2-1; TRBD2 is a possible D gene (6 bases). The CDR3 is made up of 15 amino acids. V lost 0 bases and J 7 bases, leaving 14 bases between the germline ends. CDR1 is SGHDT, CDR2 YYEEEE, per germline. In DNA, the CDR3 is TGTGCCAGCAGCTTGGCAAACGGGAGAAGGAATGAGCAGTTCTTC. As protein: CASSLANGRRNEQFF.

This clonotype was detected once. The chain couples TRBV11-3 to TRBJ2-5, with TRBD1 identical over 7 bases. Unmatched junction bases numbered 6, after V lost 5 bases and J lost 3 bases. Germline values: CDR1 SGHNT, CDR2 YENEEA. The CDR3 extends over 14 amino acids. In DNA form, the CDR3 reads TGTGCCAGCAGCGGACGGGACAGAGAAGAGACCCAGTACTTC. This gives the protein CASSGRDREETQYF.

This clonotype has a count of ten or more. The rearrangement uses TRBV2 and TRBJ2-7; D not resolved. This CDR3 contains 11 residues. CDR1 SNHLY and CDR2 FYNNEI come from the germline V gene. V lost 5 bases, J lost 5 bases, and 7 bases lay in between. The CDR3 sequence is CASSLVHEQYF. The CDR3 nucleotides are TGTGCCAGCAGTCTAGTCCACGAGCAGTACTTC.

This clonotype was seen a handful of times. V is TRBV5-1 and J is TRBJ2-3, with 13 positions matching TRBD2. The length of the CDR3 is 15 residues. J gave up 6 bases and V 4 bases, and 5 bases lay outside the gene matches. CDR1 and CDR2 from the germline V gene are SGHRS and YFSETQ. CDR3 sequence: CASSVTSGGSDTQYF. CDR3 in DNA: TGCGCCAGCAGCGTGACTAGCGGGGGGAGTGATACGCAGTATTTT.

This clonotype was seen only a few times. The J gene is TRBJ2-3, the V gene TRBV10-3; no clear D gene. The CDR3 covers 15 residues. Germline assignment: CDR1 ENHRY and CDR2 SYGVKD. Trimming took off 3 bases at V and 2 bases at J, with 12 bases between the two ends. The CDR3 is CAISDAVHLTDTQYF. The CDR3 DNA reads TGTGCCATCAGTGACGCGGTACACCTCACAGATACGCAGTATTTT.

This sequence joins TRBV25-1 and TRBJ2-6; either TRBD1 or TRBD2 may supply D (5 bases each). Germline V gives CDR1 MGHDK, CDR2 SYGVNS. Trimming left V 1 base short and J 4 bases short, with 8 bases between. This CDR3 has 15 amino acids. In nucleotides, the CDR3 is TGTGCCAGCAGTGAATCCCGGGGCGGGGCCAACGTCCTGACTTTC. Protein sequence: CASSESRGGANVLTF.

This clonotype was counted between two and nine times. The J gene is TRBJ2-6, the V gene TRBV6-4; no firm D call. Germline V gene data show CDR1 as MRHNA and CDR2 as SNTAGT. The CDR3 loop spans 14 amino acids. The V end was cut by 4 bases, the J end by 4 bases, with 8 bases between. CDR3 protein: CASSVNLGANVLTF. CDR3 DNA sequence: TGTGCCAGCAGTGTTAATTTGGGGGCCAACGTCCTGACTTTC.

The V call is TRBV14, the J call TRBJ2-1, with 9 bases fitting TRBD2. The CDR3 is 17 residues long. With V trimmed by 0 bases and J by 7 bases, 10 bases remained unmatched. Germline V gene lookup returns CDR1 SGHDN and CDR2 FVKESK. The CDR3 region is CASSQDLLREGRNEQFF. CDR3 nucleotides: TGTGCCAGCAGCCAAGATCTTTTGCGGGAGGGCCGTAATGAGCAGTTCTTC.

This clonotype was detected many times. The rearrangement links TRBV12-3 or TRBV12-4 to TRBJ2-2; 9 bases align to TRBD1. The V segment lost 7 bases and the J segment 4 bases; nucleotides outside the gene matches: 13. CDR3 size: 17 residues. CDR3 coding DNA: TGTGCCAGCACGCGGTTGAAGGGACAGGGAAGCACCGGGGAGCTGTTTTTT. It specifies CASTRLKGQGSTGELFF.

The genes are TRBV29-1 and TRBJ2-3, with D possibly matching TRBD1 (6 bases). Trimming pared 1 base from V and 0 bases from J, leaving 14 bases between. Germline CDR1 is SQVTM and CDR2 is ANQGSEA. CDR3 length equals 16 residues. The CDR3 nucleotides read TGCAGCGTTGAAGGACTTACAGGGAAGAGCACAGATACGCAGTATTTT. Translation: CSVEGLTGKSTDTQYF.

CDR3: CASSFLRDEQETQYF. For the CDR3, the DNA is TGTGCCAGCAGCTTTCTCCGGGACGAGCAAGAGACCCAGTACTTC. The chain recombines TRBV7-9 with TRBJ2-5; TRBD1 or TRBD2 may be the D gene (5 bases each). The germline V and J ends were trimmed by 3 bases and 2 bases, with 13 bases remaining between them. CDR3 length equals 15 residues. Germline V lookup: CDR1 SEHNR, CDR2 FQNEAQ (reference sequence).

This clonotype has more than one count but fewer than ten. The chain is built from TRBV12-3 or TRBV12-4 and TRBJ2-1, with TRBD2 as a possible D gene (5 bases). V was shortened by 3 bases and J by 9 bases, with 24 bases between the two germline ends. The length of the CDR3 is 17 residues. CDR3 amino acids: CASSFGWKSGEDGEQFF. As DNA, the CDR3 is TGTGCCAGCAGTTTCGGTTGGAAGAGCGGTGAGGATGGTGAGCAGTTCTTC.

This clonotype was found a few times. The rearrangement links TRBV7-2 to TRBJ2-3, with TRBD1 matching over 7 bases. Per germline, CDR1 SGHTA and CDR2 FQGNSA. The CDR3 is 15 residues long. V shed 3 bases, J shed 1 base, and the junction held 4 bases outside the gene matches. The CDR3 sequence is CASSFRGSRTDTQYF. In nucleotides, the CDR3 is TGTGCCAGCAGCTTCAGGGGGTCTCGCACAGATACGCAGTATTTT.

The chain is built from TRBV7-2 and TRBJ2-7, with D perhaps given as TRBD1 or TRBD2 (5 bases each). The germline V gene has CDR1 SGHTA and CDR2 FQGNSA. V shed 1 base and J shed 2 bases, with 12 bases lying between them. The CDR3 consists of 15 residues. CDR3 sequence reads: CASSLDPGPTYEQYF. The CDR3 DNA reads TGTGCCAGCAGCTTAGACCCGGGACCCACCTACGAGCAGTACTTC.